These 14 T cell receptor beta chains were sequenced from one sample in a study of regulatory T cells in long-lasting Graves disease. Assembly of TCR beta libraries relied on iRepertoire HTBI primers together with Arm-PCR of CDR3 regions. TCRdb reanalysed the multiplex PCR reads using MiXCR and keeps one entry per CDR3 protein. There are about 660,000 distinct CDR3 sequences in the sample; 30% occur only once, and 42% lies in the top ten. Documented time point: persistent/refractory GD, antithyroid drugs over 5 years with positive TRAb. PBMC RNA served as the TCR library source. The sequencing used peripheral blood mononuclear cells (PBMCs), collected when the disease was refractory, from a patient treated with antithyroid drugs. The receptors originated from a female donor with Graves disease.

At least ten counts were recorded for this clonotype. This chain connects TRBV28 to TRBJ1-6; the D gene is possibly TRBD1 (6 bases). With 5 bases removed from V and 8 bases from J, the gap between germline ends came to 22 bases. The CDR3 has 17 residues. Germline V gene data show CDR1 as MDHEN and CDR2 as SYDVKM. The CDR3 protein is CASSPPGTRIPDSPLHF. CDR3 DNA sequence: TGTGCCAGCAGTCCCCCCGGGACAAGGATCCCCGATTCACCCCTCCACTTT.

A few counts support this clonotype. V is TRBV9 and J is TRBJ2-7; D gene unclear. V was cut by 2 bases and J by 2 bases, with 14 bases left in between. The V gene's germline CDR1 is SGDLS and CDR2 YYNGEE. There are 15 residues in the CDR3. Here the CDR3 DNA reads TGTGCCAGCAGCGTCGACTCGACCTCCGCCTACGAGCAGTACTTC. Protein sequence: CASSVDSTSAYEQYF.

The CDR3 DNA reads as TGTGCCAGTAGTATAGTAAGGTACGGAGAGTCCAACACTGAAGCTTTCTTT. The encoded protein is CASSIVRYGESNTEAFF. The gene calls are TRBV19 and TRBJ1-1, with D unresolved. This CDR3 is 17 amino acids long. V gave up 1 base and J gave up 2 bases, with 17 bases separating them. The germline V gene has CDR1 LNHDA and CDR2 SQIVND (reference sequence).

In this sample, this clonotype turned up a few times. This chain joins TRBV28 and TRBJ1-1; D ambiguous. The CDR3 contains 13 residues. Germline lookup yields CDR1 MDHEN and CDR2 SYDVKM. Trimming left V 4 bases short and J 12 bases short, with 18 bases between. CDR3 residues: CASSYPLAFGTFF. The CDR3 coding sequence is TGTGCCAGCAGTTATCCTTTAGCTTTTGGTACTTTCTTT.

This clonotype has more than one count but fewer than ten. V usage is TRBV20-1 and J usage is TRBJ1-2; 7 bases fit TRBD1. Germline V gives CDR1 DFQATT, CDR2 SNEGSKA (reference sequence). J gave up 4 bases and V 5 bases, and 4 bases lay outside the gene matches. The CDR3 loop spans 12 amino acids. CDR3 coding DNA: TGCAGTGCTCAGGGGGTTGTCTATGGCTACACCTTC. As protein: CSAQGVVYGYTF.

This clonotype was detected many times. V gene TRBV12-3 or TRBV12-4 combines with J gene TRBJ2-5; 8 positions match TRBD2. The CDR3 length is 16 residues. V dropped 6 bases and J dropped 5; count of bases not matched to a gene: 14. The CDR3 sequence: CASSKLAVAHRETQYF. The CDR3 DNA reads as TGTGCCAGCAGCAAACTAGCGGTCGCCCATCGGGAGACCCAGTACTTC.

V gene TRBV27 combines with J gene TRBJ2-2, with TRBD1 matching over 9 bases. The CDR3 has 19 amino acids. The trim removed 3 bases at V and 1 base at J, leaving 12 bases unmatched. Germline lookup yields CDR1 MNHEY and CDR2 SMNVEV (reference sequence). The DNA for the CDR3 is TGTGCCAGCAGTTTCGGGGCCCTACCGGGACAGGGGAACACCGGGGAGCTGTTTTTT. It encodes CASSFGALPGQGNTGELFF.

CDR3 loop: CASSQGDRGSPLHF. The CDR3 nucleotides read TGTGCCAGCAGCCAAGGGGACAGGGGTTCACCCCTCCACTTT. The J gene is TRBJ1-6, the V gene TRBV14, with TRBD1 identical over 10 bases. Germline V gene data show CDR1 as SGHDN and CDR2 as FVKESK. The CDR3 contains 14 residues. J gave up 9 bases and V 1 base, and 0 bases lay outside the gene matches.

The chain joins TRBV20-1 to TRBJ2-2; 9 bases match TRBD2. Germline V CDR1 and CDR2: DFQATT, SNEGSKA (reference sequence). The ends lost 3 bases at V and 4 bases at J; junction bases unmatched: 3. This CDR3 has 14 amino acids. The DNA for the CDR3 is TGCAGTGCTAGGCTAGCGGGACCCACCGGGGAGCTGTTTTTT. Protein sequence: CSARLAGPTGELFF.

The chain employs TRBV4-1 and TRBJ2-7, with D maybe TRBD1 (5 bases). This CDR3 has 14 residues. V was clipped by 1 base and J by 6 bases, with 13 bases between them. Germline V gene data show CDR1 as MGHRA and CDR2 as YSYEKL. The CDR3 DNA is TGCGCCAGCAGCCAAGGAACAGGCATACTCGAGCAGTACTTC. It specifies CASSQGTGILEQYF.

This clonotype was seen repeatedly, ten times or more. V usage is TRBV2 and J usage is TRBJ1-4; perhaps TRBD1 as D (5 bases). The CDR3 consists of 12 residues. The germline CDR1 and CDR2 sequences are SNHLY and FYNNEI. V lost 8 bases and J lost 11, with 15 bases in between. CDR3 sequence (DNA): TGTGCCAGCGGAGAAGGGGTCGGGAAACTGTTTTTT. It encodes CASGEGVGKLFF. The full variable domain, rest sourced from reference TRBV2 and TRBJ1-4, is EPEVTQTPSHQVTQMGQEVILRCVPISNHLYFYWYRQILGQKVEFLVSFYNNEISEKSEIFDDQFSVERPDGSNFTLKIRSTKLEDSAMYFCASGEGVGKLFFGSGTQLSVL.

The chain has TRBV18 and TRBJ2-5; D is ambiguous. Trimming left V 4 bases short and J 2 bases short, with 11 bases between. The germline CDR1 and CDR2 sequences are KGHSH and LQKENI. This CDR3 comprises 14 residues. The CDR3 bases are TGTGCCAGCTCACGTAAGAGCCTTCAAGAGACCCAGTACTTC. This gives the protein CASSRKSLQETQYF.

The chain recombines TRBV20-1 with TRBJ2-7, with TRBD2 identical over 7 bases. This CDR3 spans 15 amino acids. CDR1 and CDR2 from the germline V gene are DFQATT and SNEGSKA (reference sequence). Trimming at V came to 0 bases and at J to 3 bases, leaving 8 bases not matched to a gene. The CDR3 region is CSARDPQRGNYEQYF. Written as DNA, the CDR3 is TGCAGTGCTAGAGATCCCCAGCGGGGAAACTACGAGCAGTACTTC.

The chain joins TRBV30 to TRBJ1-2; D is uncertain. Trimming left V 4 bases short and J 0 bases short, with 15 bases between. CDR3 length: 15 amino acids. Germline loops: CDR1 GTSNPN, CDR2 SVGIG (reference sequence). CDR3 loop: CAWKVGFISNYGYTF. CDR3 in DNA: TGTGCCTGGAAAGTCGGGTTTATTTCTAACTATGGCTACACCTTC.